This TCR beta chain is drawn from a study of human CD8 memory T cell subsets. To note about this clonotype: Its antigen is currently unknown.

Overall study findings and caveats: Of all T cell receptor chains, just the beta chains were sequenced in this study.

This CDR3 comprises 12 residues. Germline values: CDR1 SGHRS, CDR2 YFSETQ. Investigators built TCR beta libraries using UMI-labeled 5' RACE. From the 5' RACE reads, TCRdb lists one entry per CDR3 protein and no DNA. With 9,900 or so distinct CDR3 sequences in the sample, the ten largest clones hold around 16%. Material for sequencing was CD8+ stem-like memory T cells (TSCM and TCM) sorted from PBMCs. The sample's subset: stem-like memory CD8 T cells (TSTEM), CCR7+ PD-1- TIGIT-. This receptor was identified in a human donor in good health. The genes are TRBV5-1 and TRBJ2-7. CDR3 in amino acids: CASSNTAYEQYF.